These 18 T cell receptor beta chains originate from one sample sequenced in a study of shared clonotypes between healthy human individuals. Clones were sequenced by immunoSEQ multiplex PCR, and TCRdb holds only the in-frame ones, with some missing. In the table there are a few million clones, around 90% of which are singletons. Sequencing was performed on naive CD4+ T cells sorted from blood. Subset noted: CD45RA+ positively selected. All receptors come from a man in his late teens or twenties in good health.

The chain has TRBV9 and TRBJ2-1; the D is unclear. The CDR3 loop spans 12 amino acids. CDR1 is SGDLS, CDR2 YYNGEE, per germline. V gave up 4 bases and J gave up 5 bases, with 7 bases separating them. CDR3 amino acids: CASSPQNNEQFF. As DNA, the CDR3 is TGTGCCAGCAGCCCACAAAACAATGAGCAGTTCTTC.

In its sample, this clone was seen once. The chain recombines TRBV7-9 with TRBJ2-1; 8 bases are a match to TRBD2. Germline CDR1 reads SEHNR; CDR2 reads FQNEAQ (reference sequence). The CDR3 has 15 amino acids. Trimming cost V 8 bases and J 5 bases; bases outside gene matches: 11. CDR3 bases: TGTGCCAGCTTTATAAGCGGGAGCAGAGACAATGAGCAGTTCTTC. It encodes CASFISGSRDNEQFF.

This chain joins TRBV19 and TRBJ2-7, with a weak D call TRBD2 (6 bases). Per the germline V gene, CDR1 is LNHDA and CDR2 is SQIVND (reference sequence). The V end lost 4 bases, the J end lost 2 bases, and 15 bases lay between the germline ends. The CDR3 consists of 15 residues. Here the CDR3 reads CASSRSSGEAYEQYF. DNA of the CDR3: TGTGCCAGTAGTAGATCCTCGGGGGAAGCCTACGAGCAGTACTTC.

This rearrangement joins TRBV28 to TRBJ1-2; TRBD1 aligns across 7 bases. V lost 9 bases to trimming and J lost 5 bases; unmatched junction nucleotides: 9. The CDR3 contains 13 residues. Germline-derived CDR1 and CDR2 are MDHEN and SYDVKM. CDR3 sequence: CASVRDRAYGYTF. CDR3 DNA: TGTGCCAGTGTGAGGGACAGAGCGTATGGCTACACCTTC.

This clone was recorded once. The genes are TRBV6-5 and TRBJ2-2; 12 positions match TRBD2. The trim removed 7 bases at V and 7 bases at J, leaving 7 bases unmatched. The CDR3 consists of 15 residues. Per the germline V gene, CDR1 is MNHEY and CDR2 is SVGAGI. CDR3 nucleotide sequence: TGTGCCAGCACCCTACTAGCGGGAGGATACGGGGAGCTGTTTTTT. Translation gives CASTLLAGGYGELFF.

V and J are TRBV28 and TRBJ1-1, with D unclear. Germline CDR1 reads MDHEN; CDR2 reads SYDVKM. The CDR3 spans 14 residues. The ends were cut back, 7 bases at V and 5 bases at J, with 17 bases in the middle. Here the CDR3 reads CASTPTRGWTEAFF. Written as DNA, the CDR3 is TGTGCCAGCACCCCCACGCGCGGGTGGACTGAAGCTTTCTTT.

The CDR3 protein is CASSSHGGTEYEQYF. CDR3 coding DNA: TGTGCCAGCAGCTCCCACGGGGGGACGGAATACGAGCAGTACTTC. V is TRBV9 and J is TRBJ2-7; 7 bases are shared with TRBD2. The germline V gene encodes CDR1 SGDLS and CDR2 YYNGEE. Unmatched junction bases numbered 11, after V lost 4 bases and J lost 4 bases. The CDR3 covers 15 residues. The variable domain in full, with the rest retrieved from reference TRBV9 and TRBJ2-7, is DSGVTQTPKHLITATGQRVTLRCSPRSGDLSVYWYQQSLDQGLQFLIQYYNGEERAKGNILERFSAQQFPDLHSELNLSSLELGDSALYFCASSSHGGTEYEQYFGPGTRLTVT.

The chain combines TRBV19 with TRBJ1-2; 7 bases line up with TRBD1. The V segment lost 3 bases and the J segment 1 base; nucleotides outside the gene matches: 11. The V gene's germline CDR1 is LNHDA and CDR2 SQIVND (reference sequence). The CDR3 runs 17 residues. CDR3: CASSIDSGTANNYGYTF. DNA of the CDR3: TGTGCCAGTAGTATCGATAGCGGGACAGCCAATAACTATGGCTACACCTTC.

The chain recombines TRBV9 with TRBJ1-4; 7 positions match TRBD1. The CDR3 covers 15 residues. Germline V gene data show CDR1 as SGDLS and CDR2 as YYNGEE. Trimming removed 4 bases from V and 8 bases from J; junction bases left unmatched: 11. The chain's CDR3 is CASSRSTGEGEKLFF. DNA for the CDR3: TGTGCCAGCAGCCGTTCAACAGGGGAGGGAGAAAAACTGTTTTTT. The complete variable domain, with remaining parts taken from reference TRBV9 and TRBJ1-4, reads DSGVTQTPKHLITATGQRVTLRCSPRSGDLSVYWYQQSLDQGLQFLIQYYNGEERAKGNILERFSAQQFPDLHSELNLSSLELGDSALYFCASSRSTGEGEKLFFGSGTQLSVL.

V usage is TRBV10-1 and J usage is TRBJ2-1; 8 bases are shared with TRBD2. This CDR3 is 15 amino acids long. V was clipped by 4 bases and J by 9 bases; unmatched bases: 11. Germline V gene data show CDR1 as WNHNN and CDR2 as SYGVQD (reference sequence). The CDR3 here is CASSAVAGGLGEQFF. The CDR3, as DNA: TGCGCCAGCAGTGCCGTGGCGGGAGGATTGGGTGAGCAGTTCTTC.

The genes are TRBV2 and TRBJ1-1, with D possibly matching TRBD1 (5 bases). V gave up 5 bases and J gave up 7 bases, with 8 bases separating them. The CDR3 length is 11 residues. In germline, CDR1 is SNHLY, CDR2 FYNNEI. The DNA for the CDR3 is TGTGCCAGCAGTCGGACATTTGAAGCTTTCTTT. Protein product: CASSRTFEAFF.

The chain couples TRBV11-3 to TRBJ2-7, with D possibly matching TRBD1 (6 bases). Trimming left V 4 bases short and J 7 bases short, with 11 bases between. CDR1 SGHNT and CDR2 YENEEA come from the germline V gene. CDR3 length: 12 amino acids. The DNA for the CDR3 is TGTGCCAGCAGCTCGAACAGGGCGGAGCAGTACTTC. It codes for CASSSNRAEQYF.

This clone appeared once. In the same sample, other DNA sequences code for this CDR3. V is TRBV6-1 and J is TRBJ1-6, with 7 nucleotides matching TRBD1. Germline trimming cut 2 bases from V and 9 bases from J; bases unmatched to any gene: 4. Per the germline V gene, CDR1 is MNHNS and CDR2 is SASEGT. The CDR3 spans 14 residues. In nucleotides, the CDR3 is TGTGCCAGCAGTGAACAGGGGGAAGGTTCACCCCTCCACTTT. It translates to CASSEQGEGSPLHF.

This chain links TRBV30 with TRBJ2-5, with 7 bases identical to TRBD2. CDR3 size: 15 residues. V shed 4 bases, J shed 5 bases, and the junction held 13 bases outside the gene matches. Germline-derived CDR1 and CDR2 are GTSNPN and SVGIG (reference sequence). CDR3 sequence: CAWTTTTSVAETQYF. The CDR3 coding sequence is TGTGCCTGGACTACGACTACTAGCGTGGCGGAGACCCAGTACTTC.

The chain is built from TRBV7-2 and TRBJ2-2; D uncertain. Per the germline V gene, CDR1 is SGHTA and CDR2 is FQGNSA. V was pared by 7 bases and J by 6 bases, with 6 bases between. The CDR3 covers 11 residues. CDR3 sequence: CASTNSGELFF. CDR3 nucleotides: TGTGCCAGCACCAACTCCGGGGAGCTGTTTTTT. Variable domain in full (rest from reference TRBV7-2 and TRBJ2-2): GAGVSQSPSNKVTEKGKDVELRCDPISGHTALYWYRQSLGQGLEFLIYFQGNSAPDKSGLPSDRFSAERTGGSVSTLTIQRTQQEDSAVYLCASTNSGELFFGEGSRLTVL.

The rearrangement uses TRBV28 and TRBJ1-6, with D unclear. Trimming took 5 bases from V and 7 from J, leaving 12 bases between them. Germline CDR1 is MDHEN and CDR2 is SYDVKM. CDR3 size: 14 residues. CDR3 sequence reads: CASSTDRFNSPLHF. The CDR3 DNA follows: TGTGCCAGCAGTACTGACCGGTTCAATTCACCCCTCCACTTT.

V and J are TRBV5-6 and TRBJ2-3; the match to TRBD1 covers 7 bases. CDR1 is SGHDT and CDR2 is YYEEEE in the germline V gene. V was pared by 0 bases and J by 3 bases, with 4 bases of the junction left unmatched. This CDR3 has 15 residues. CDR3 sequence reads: CASSLADRDTDTQYF. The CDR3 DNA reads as TGTGCCAGCAGCTTGGCCGACAGGGATACAGATACGCAGTATTTT.

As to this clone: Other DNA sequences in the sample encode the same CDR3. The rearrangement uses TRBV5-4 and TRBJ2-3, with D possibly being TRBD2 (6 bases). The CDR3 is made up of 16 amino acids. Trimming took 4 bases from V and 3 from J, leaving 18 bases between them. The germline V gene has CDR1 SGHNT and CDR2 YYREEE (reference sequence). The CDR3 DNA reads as TGTGCCAGCAGCCTAGGGACTTCCGGGGGAACAGATACGCAGTATTTT. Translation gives CASSLGTSGGTDTQYF.